This T cell receptor beta chain was recovered during a study of blood T cell repertoires in COVID-19. TCRdb's table, derived via immunoSEQ multiplex PCR, lists solely in-frame clones and lacks some. The table has approximately 300,000 clones, roughly 87% seen once. This clone has a handful of counts. The source is a woman aged 45-65 years who had recovered from COVID-19. The sample was peripheral blood.

CDR3 DNA: TGTGCCAGCAGTTCTGAACACAATCAGCCCCAGCATTTT. As protein: CASSSEHNQPQHF. This chain uses TRBV12-3 or TRBV12-4 with TRBJ1-5; D gene ambiguous. Trimming stripped 4 bases from V and 3 bases from J, with 7 bases between. This CDR3 has 13 amino acids.